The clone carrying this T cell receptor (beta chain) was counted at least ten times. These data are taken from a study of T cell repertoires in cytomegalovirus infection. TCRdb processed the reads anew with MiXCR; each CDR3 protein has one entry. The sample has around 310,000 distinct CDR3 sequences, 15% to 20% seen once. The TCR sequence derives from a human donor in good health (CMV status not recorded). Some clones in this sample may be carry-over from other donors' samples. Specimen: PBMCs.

The CDR3 nucleotides are TGTGCCAGCAGCTTGCATCAGGGGGTCTTCGGCGGGGAGCTGTTTTTT. This gives the protein CASSLHQGVFGGELFF. The chain carries TRBV7-9 and TRBJ2-2; 7 bases agree with TRBD1. The CDR3 loop spans 16 amino acids. The V segment lost 3 bases and the J segment 7 bases; nucleotides outside the gene matches: 11. Germline lookup yields CDR1 SEHNR and CDR2 FQNEAQ (reference sequence).